This T cell receptor (beta chain) came from a study of blood T cell repertoires in COVID-19. The overall study: Material from acute and convalescent COVID-19 was sourced from the United States, Italy and Spain. PBMCs, B-cell-depleted T cells, or T cells provided the cDNA or gDNA that made up the material.

Germline assignment: CDR1 MRHNA and CDR2 SNTAGT. The CDR3 consists of 14 residues. V lost 3 bases and J lost 7; bases outside the gene matches: 5. Authors' processing steps: Reference gene primer amplification yielded estimated nucleated cell counts. TCRdb's copy holds only in-frame clones and misses some; the assay was immunoSEQ multiplex PCR. D and trimming come from the DNA, and the V and J calls and clone size come from that table. The sample carries under 250,000 clones, around 80% recorded once. The chain couples TRBV6-4 to TRBJ2-1; 8 bases align to TRBD2. Sequenced: peripheral blood. The sequence was obtained from a woman under 30 with acute or convalescent COVID-19. The CDR3 DNA reads as TGTGCCAGCAGTGATTCCGGGACTAGTAATGAGCAGTTCTTC. Amino acids: CASSDSGTSNEQFF.